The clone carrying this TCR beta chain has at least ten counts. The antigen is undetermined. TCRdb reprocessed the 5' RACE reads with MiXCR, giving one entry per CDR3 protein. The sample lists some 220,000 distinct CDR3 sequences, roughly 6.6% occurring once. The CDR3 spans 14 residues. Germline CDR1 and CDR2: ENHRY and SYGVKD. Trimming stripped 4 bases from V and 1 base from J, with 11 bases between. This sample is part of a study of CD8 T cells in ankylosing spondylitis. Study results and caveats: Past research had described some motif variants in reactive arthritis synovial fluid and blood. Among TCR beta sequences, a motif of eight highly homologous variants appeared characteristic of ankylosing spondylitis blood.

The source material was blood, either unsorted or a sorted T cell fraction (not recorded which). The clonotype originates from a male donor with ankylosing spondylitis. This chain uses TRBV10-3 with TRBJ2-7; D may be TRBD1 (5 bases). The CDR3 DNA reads TGTGCCATCAGTGCCAGGCAGGGATCCTACGAGCAGTACTTC. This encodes CAISARQGSYEQYF.